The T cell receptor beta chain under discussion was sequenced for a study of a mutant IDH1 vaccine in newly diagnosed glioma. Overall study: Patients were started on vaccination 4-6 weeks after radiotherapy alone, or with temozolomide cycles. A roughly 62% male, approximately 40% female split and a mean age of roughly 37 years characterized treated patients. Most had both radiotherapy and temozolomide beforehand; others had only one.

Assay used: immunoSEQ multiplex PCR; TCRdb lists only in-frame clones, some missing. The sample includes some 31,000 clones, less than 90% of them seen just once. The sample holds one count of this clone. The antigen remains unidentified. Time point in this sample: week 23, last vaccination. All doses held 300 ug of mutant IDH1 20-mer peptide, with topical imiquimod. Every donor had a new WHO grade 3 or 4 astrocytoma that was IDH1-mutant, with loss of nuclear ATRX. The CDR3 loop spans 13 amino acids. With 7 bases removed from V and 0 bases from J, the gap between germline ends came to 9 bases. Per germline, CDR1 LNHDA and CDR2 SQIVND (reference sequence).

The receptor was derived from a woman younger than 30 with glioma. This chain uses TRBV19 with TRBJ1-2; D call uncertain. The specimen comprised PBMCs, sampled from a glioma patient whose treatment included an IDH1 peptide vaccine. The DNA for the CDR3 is TGTGCCAGTACCATCGGATCTAACTATGGCTACACCTTC. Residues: CASTIGSNYGYTF. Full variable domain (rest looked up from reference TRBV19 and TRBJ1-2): DGGITQSPKYLFRKEGQNVTLSCEQNLNHDAMYWYRQDPGQGLRLIYYSQIVNDFQKGDIAEGYSVSREKKESFPLTVTSAQKNPTAFYLCASTIGSNYGYTFGSGTRLTVV.